This T cell receptor (beta chain) was observed in a study of Ad26.COV2.S vaccination and SARS-CoV-2 variants. Study conclusions and caveats: TCR breadth and depth estimates may have understated total T cell responses.

Sample treatment: around 19 received Ad26.COV2.S at low or high dose, single or two shots; about 5 received placebo; per-sample allocation not given. Material that was analyzed had been drawn on day 63 after the first vaccine or placebo injection. Donor was an adult aged 18-55 years in Boston. About this clone itself: What it binds is unknown.

Only in-frame clones appear in the TCRdb table, and some are missing; sequencing was by immunoSEQ multiplex PCR. Here the sample spans 320,000 or so clones, almost 90% being singletons. The V gene's germline CDR1 is SGHTA and CDR2 FQGTGA. V was clipped by 0 bases and J by 6 bases, with 11 bases between them. The CDR3 is 15 residues long. The receptor comes from a person aged 18-60 years who received the Ad26.COV2.S COVID-19 vaccine or a placebo. The specimen comprised peripheral blood, sampled in a trial of Ad26.COV2.S vaccine versus placebo. The V and J genes are TRBV7-3 and TRBJ2-2; TRBD1 or TRBD2 may be the D gene (5 bases each). DNA for the CDR3: TGTGCCAGCAGCTTAACTACTAGGGGTTCCGGGGAGCTGTTTTTT. Protein sequence: CASSLTTRGSGELFF.